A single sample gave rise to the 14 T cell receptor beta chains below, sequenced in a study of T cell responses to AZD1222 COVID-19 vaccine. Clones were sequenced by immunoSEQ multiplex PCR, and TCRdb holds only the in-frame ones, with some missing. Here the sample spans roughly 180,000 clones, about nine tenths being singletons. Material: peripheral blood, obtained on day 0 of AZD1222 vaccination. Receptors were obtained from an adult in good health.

Written as DNA, the CDR3 is TGTGCCTGGGCTCTGGGGGTGCCTAGCAATCAGCCCCAGCATTTT. Its protein is CAWALGVPSNQPQHF. The genes are TRBV30 and TRBJ1-5, with D maybe TRBD1 (5 bases). V shed 5 bases and J shed 0 bases, with 14 bases lying between them. CDR3 length: 15 amino acids. Germline V gene sequence: CDR1 GTSNPN, CDR2 SVGIG (reference sequence). The full variable domain, its missing parts supplied by reference TRBV30 and TRBJ1-5, is SQTIHQWPATLVQPVGSPLSLECTVEGTSNPNLYWYRQAAGRGLQLLFYSVGIGQISSEVPQNLSASRPQDRQFILSSKKLLLSDSGFYLCAWALGVPSNQPQHFGDGTRLSIL.

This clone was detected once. DNA for the CDR3: TGTGCCAGCAGCTTGCACAGATTGGGGCCTGAAGCTTTCTTT. It specifies CASSLHRLGPEAFF. The rearrangement uses TRBV5-6 and TRBJ1-1, with a possible D match to TRBD1 (5 bases). Trimming pared 1 base from V and 6 bases from J, leaving 13 bases between. Germline V gene lookup returns CDR1 SGHDT and CDR2 YYEEEE. The CDR3 is 14 residues long. The full variable domain, in which reference TRBV5-6 and TRBJ1-1 provide the parts outside the CDR3, is DAGVTQSPTHLIKTRGQQVTLRCSPKSGHDTVSWYQQALGQGPQFIFQYYEEEERQRGNFPDRFSGHQFPNYSSELNVNALLLGDSALYLCASSLHRLGPEAFFGQGTRLTVV.

CDR3 DNA sequence: TGTGCCAGGAATCCCTCCTACGAGCAGTACTTC. It translates to CARNPSYEQYF. The chain joins TRBV19 to TRBJ2-7; D call uncertain. Trimming took 9 bases from V and 0 from J, leaving 6 bases between them. From germline, CDR1 is LNHDA and CDR2 SQIVND (reference sequence). The CDR3 runs to 11 residues.

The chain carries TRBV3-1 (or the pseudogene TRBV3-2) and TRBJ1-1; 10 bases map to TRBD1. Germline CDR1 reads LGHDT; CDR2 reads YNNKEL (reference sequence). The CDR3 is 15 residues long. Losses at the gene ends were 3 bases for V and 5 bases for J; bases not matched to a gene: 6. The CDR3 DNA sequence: TGTGCCAGCAGCCACCAGGGACAGGGGAGGACTGAAGCTTTCTTT. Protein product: CASSHQGQGRTEAFF.

The CDR3, as DNA: TGTGCCAGCAGCCTCCCTGGGAGAGAAAAACTGTTTTTT. It yields the protein CASSLPGREKLFF. The chain joins TRBV7-6 to TRBJ1-4; no reliable D call. CDR1 and CDR2 (germline): SGHVS, FNYEAQ. The ends were cut back, 5 bases at V and 8 bases at J, with 12 bases in the middle. The CDR3 runs 13 residues.

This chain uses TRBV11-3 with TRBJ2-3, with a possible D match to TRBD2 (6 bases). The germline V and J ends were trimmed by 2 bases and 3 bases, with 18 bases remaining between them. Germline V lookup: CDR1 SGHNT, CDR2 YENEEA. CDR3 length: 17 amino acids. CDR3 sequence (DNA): TGTGCCAGCAGCTTACTGACGGGAGCCTCGGGTACAGATACGCAGTATTTT. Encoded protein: CASSLLTGASGTDTQYF.

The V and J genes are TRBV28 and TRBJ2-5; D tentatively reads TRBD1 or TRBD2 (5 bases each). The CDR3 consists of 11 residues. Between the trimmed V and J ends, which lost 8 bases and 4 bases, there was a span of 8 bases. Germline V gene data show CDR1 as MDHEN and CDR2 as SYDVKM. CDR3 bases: TGTGCCAGCGCAGGGAGAGAGACCCAGTACTTC. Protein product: CASAGRETQYF.

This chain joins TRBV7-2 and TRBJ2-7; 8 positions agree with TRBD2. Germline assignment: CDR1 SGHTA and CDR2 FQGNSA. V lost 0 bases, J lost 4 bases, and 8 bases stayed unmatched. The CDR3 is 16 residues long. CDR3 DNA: TGTGCCAGCAGCTTAGCCGCGGCGGGGGGCGCGTACGAGCAGTACTTC. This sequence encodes CASSLAAAGGAYEQYF.

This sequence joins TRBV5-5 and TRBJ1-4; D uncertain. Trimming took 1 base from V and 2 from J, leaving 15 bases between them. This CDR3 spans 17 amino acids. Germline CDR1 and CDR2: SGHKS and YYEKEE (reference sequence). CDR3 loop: CASSLYMGQSTNEKLFF. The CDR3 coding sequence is TGTGCCAGCAGCTTGTACATGGGCCAGTCGACTAATGAAAAACTGTTTTTT. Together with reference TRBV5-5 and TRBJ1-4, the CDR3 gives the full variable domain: DAGVTQSPTHLIKTRGQQVTLRCSPISGHKSVSWYQQVLGQGPQFIFQYYEKEERGRGNFPDRFSARQFPNYSSELNVNALLLGDSALYLCASSLYMGQSTNEKLFFGSGTQLSVL.

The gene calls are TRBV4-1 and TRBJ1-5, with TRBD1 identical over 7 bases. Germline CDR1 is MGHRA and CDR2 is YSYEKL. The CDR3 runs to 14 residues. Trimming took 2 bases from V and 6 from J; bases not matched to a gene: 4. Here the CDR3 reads CASSQTGDGQPQHF. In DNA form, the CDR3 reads TGCGCCAGCAGCCAAACAGGGGATGGTCAGCCCCAGCATTTT.

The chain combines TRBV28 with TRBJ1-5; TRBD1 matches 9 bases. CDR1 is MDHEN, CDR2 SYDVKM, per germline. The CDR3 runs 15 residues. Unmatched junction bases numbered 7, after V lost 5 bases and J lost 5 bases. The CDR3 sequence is CASSADRGTDQPQHF. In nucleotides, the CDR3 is TGTGCCAGCAGTGCTGACAGGGGGACCGATCAGCCCCAGCATTTT.

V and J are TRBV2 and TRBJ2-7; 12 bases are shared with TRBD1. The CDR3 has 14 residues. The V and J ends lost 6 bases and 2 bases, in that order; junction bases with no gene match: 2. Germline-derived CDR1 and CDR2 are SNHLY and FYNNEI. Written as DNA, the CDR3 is TGTGCCAGCAGGGGGACAGGGGGCGCCTACGAGCAGTACTTC. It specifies CASRGTGGAYEQYF.

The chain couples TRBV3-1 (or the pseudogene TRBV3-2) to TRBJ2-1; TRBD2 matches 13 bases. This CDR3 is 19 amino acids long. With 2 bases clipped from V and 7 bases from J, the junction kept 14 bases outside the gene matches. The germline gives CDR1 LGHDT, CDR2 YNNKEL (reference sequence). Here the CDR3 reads CASSQTRLAGGRFRNEQFF. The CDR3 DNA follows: TGTGCCAGCAGCCAAACTAGACTAGCGGGGGGACGATTTCGAAATGAGCAGTTCTTC.

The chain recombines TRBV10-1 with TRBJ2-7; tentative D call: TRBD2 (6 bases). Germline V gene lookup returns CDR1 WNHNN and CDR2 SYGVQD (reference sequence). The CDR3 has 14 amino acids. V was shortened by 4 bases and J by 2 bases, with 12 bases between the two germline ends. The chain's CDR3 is CASSVGGIPYEQYF. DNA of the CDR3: TGCGCCAGCAGTGTAGGAGGGATTCCCTACGAGCAGTACTTC.